This T cell receptor (beta chain) was sequenced for a study of blood T cell repertoires in COVID-19. Trimming took 0 bases from V and 0 from J, leaving 2 bases between them. The CDR3 totals 12 residues. Germline assignment: CDR1 SQVTM and CDR2 ANQGSEA. Assay: immunoSEQ multiplex PCR; the TCRdb copy retains only in-frame clones and omits some. Here the sample spans 200,000 to 300,000 clones, about 88% being singletons. Sequenced input: peripheral blood. The chain employs TRBV29-1 and TRBJ1-1; D uncertain. This sequence originates from a woman in her sixties with COVID-19, enrolled during active disease. The CDR3 bases are TGCAGCGTTGAAGACTTGAACACTGAAGCTTTCTTT. This encodes CSVEDLNTEAFF.